This is a list of T cell receptor beta chains from one sample in a study of shared clonotypes between healthy human individuals. Repertoires were generated with immunoSEQ multiplex PCR, while TCRdb's copy carries only in-frame clones and drops some. The sample consists of about 380,000 clones, 90% to 97% of them appearing once. Specimen: memory CD8+ T cells sorted from blood. These receptors originate from a man aged 30-40 years in good health. Each CDR3 is given with its conserved first and last residue. The order of the fields is clone size, V gene, D gene, J gene, CDR3 protein, CDR3 DNA. A D gene is named only where the DNA matches it firmly. A clone size is listed for some rows: how often the clone was seen (once, few, many), or a class if it is expanded.

abundance: -
v_gene: TRBV10-3
d_gene: -
j_gene: TRBJ1-1
CDR3aa: CAISAQRNTEAFF
CDR3nt: TGTGCCATCAGCGCACAGAGGAACACTGAAGCTTTCTTT

abundance: -
v_gene: TRBV11-2
d_gene: TRBD2
j_gene: TRBJ2-3
CDR3aa: CASSSAKRGTDTQYF
CDR3nt: TGTGCCAGCAGCTCAGCAAAGCGGGGGACAGATACGCAGTATTTT

abundance: -
v_gene: TRBV5-1
d_gene: TRBD2
j_gene: TRBJ2-1
CDR3aa: CASSSAWTSAYNEQFF
CDR3nt: TGCGCCAGCAGCTCGGCCTGGACTAGCGCGTACAATGAGCAGTTCTTC

abundance: -
v_gene: TRBV7-2
d_gene: -
j_gene: TRBJ2-7
CDR3aa: CASSFGPSTYEQYF
CDR3nt: TGTGCCAGCAGTTTTGGACCGTCAACCTACGAGCAGTACTTC

abundance: -
v_gene: TRBV5-1
d_gene: TRBD1
j_gene: TRBJ2-5
CDR3aa: CASSLTGGETQYF
CDR3nt: TGCGCCAGCAGCCTCACAGGGGGAGAGACCCAGTACTTC

abundance: -
v_gene: TRBV29-1
d_gene: -
j_gene: TRBJ2-3
CDR3aa: CSVVLRGRTDGDYF
CDR3nt: TGCAGCGTTGTACTTCGGGGCCGGACGGACGGAGACTATTTT

abundance: -
v_gene: TRBV5-4
d_gene: TRBD2
j_gene: TRBJ2-3
CDR3aa: CASSFRVAGVADTQYF
CDR3nt: TGTGCCAGCAGCTTTAGGGTAGCGGGAGTGGCAGATACGCAGTATTTT

abundance: -
v_gene: TRBV5-1
d_gene: -
j_gene: TRBJ2-5
CDR3aa: CASSLTLQETQYF
CDR3nt: TGCGCCAGCAGCTTGACACTTCAAGAGACCCAGTACTTC

abundance: -
v_gene: TRBV4-2
d_gene: TRBD2
j_gene: TRBJ2-7
CDR3aa: CASSQDAGAEQYF
CDR3nt: TGTGCCAGCAGCCAAGATGCGGGAGCCGAGCAGTACTTC

abundance: -
v_gene: TRBV19
d_gene: TRBD1
j_gene: TRBJ1-6
CDR3aa: CASSITGGNSPLHF
CDR3nt: TGTGCCAGTAGTATAACAGGGGGTAATTCACCCCTCCACTTT

abundance: -
v_gene: TRBV20-1
d_gene: -
j_gene: TRBJ1-2
CDR3aa: CSALTNYGYTF
CDR3nt: TGCAGTGCCCTTACTAACTATGGCTACACCTTC

abundance: -
v_gene: TRBV19
d_gene: -
j_gene: TRBJ1-2
CDR3aa: CASSIIYEVQENYGYTF
CDR3nt: TGTGCCAGTAGTATTATATATGAGGTACAGGAGAACTATGGCTACACCTTC

abundance: -
v_gene: TRBV10-3
d_gene: -
j_gene: TRBJ2-5
CDR3aa: CAISVDGSQETQYF
CDR3nt: TGTGCCATCAGTGTGGACGGGTCCCAAGAGACCCAGTACTTC

abundance: -
v_gene: TRBV5-6
d_gene: -
j_gene: TRBJ1-3
CDR3aa: CASSVPGGNTIYF
CDR3nt: TGTGCCAGCAGCGTACCCGGTGGAAACACCATATATTTT

abundance: -
v_gene: TRBV11-2
d_gene: -
j_gene: TRBJ2-1
CDR3aa: CASSRESTYNEQFF
CDR3nt: TGTGCCAGCAGCCGGGAGTCCACCTACAATGAGCAGTTCTTC

abundance: once
v_gene: TRBV27
d_gene: -
j_gene: TRBJ1-4
CDR3aa: CASSWRSEKLFF
CDR3nt: TGTGCCAGCAGCTGGAGGAGTGAAAAACTGTTTTTT

abundance: -
v_gene: TRBV7-2
d_gene: TRBD2
j_gene: TRBJ2-7
CDR3aa: CASSLGASGSYEQYF
CDR3nt: TGTGCCAGCAGCCTCGGGGCTAGCGGTTCCTACGAGCAGTACTTC

abundance: -
v_gene: TRBV7-2
d_gene: -
j_gene: TRBJ2-7
CDR3aa: CASSLVGSVAYEQYF
CDR3nt: TGTGCCAGCAGCTTAGTAGGGAGCGTGGCCTACGAGCAGTACTTC

abundance: once
v_gene: TRBV6-5
d_gene: -
j_gene: TRBJ2-5
CDR3aa: CASSRDPRGWETQYF
CDR3nt: TGTGCCAGCAGCAGAGACCCACGGGGGTGGGAGACCCAGTACTTC

abundance: -
v_gene: TRBV5-1
d_gene: TRBD2
j_gene: TRBJ2-5
CDR3aa: CASSYSGSSQETQYF
CDR3nt: TGCGCCAGCAGCTACAGCGGGAGCTCACAAGAGACCCAGTACTTC

abundance: -
v_gene: TRBV28
d_gene: TRBD2
j_gene: TRBJ2-7
CDR3aa: CASSPGTSGSYEQYF
CDR3nt: TGTGCCAGCAGCCCAGGGACTAGCGGCTCCTACGAGCAGTACTTC

abundance: -
v_gene: TRBV28
d_gene: TRBD1
j_gene: TRBJ1-3
CDR3aa: CASSQDRVYGNTIYF
CDR3nt: TGTGCCAGCAGTCAGGACAGGGTATATGGAAACACCATATATTTT

abundance: -
v_gene: TRBV11-2
d_gene: -
j_gene: TRBJ2-7
CDR3aa: CASSSNGGYYEQYF
CDR3nt: TGTGCCAGCAGCTCCAACGGAGGGTACTACGAGCAGTACTTC

abundance: -
v_gene: TRBV5-1
d_gene: -
j_gene: TRBJ1-1
CDR3aa: CASSLGPRTATEAFF
CDR3nt: TGCGCCAGCAGCTTGGGACCGAGGACGGCCACTGAAGCTTTCTTT

abundance: -
v_gene: TRBV5-1
d_gene: -
j_gene: TRBJ2-5
CDR3aa: CASSLGGLRETQYF
CDR3nt: TGCGCCAGCAGCTTGGGGGGCCTTCGAGAGACCCAGTACTTC

abundance: once
v_gene: TRBV2
d_gene: -
j_gene: TRBJ2-1
CDR3aa: CASRGDITEQFF
CDR3nt: TGTGCCAGCAGAGGGGACATAACGGAGCAGTTCTTC

abundance: -
v_gene: TRBV28
d_gene: -
j_gene: TRBJ1-1
CDR3aa: CASSLGGRTEAFF
CDR3nt: TGTGCCAGCAGTTTAGGGGGAAGGACTGAAGCTTTCTTT

abundance: -
v_gene: TRBV9
d_gene: -
j_gene: TRBJ2-5
CDR3aa: CASSVAGKETQYF
CDR3nt: TGTGCCAGCAGCGTAGCGGGGAAGGAGACCCAGTACTTC

abundance: -
v_gene: TRBV30
d_gene: TRBD2
j_gene: TRBJ2-7
CDR3aa: CAWSGWTSGRYEQYF
CDR3nt: TGTGCCTGGAGTGGGTGGACTAGCGGGAGGTACGAGCAGTACTTC

abundance: -
v_gene: TRBV7-9
d_gene: -
j_gene: TRBJ1-3
CDR3aa: CASRYYPFPSGNTIYF
CDR3nt: TGTGCCAGCAGATATTACCCGTTTCCCTCTGGAAACACCATATATTTT

abundance: -
v_gene: TRBV5-6
d_gene: -
j_gene: TRBJ2-7
CDR3aa: CASSFVGWSSYEQYF
CDR3nt: TGTGCCAGCAGCTTCGTCGGTTGGAGCTCCTACGAGCAGTACTTC

abundance: -
v_gene: TRBV5-1
d_gene: -
j_gene: TRBJ2-2
CDR3aa: CASSLAFSGELFF
CDR3nt: TGCGCCAGCAGCTTGGCCTTCTCCGGGGAGCTGTTTTTT

abundance: -
v_gene: TRBV6-1
d_gene: -
j_gene: TRBJ1-5
CDR3aa: CASSEQVDQPQHF
CDR3nt: TGTGCCAGCAGTGAACAGGTGGATCAGCCCCAGCATTTT

abundance: once
v_gene: TRBV7-8
d_gene: -
j_gene: TRBJ2-7
CDR3aa: CASSLTASSYEQYF
CDR3nt: TGTGCCAGCAGCTTAACGGCAAGCTCCTACGAGCAGTACTTC

abundance: -
v_gene: TRBV19
d_gene: TRBD1
j_gene: TRBJ1-2
CDR3aa: CATKGQGYGYTF
CDR3nt: TGTGCCACGAAAGGACAGGGCTATGGCTACACCTTC

abundance: -
v_gene: TRBV9
d_gene: TRBD2
j_gene: TRBJ2-3
CDR3aa: CASSVFPIAGEQTDTQYF
CDR3nt: TGTGCCAGCAGCGTTTTCCCTATAGCGGGAGAGCAAACAGATACGCAGTATTTT

abundance: -
v_gene: TRBV7-3
d_gene: TRBD2
j_gene: TRBJ2-1
CDR3aa: CASSLIPGSLAGGEQFF
CDR3nt: TGTGCCAGCAGCTTAATCCCCGGGAGTCTAGCGGGAGGTGAGCAGTTCTTC

abundance: -
v_gene: TRBV4-1
d_gene: TRBD1
j_gene: TRBJ1-3
CDR3aa: CASSLDRGSGNTIYF
CDR3nt: TGCGCCAGCAGCCTAGACAGGGGATCTGGAAACACCATATATTTT

abundance: -
v_gene: TRBV4-2
d_gene: -
j_gene: TRBJ2-7
CDR3aa: CASSQEGHTSYEQYF
CDR3nt: TGTGCCAGCAGCCAAGAAGGACACACCTCCTACGAGCAGTACTTC

abundance: -
v_gene: TRBV28
d_gene: TRBD1
j_gene: TRBJ2-7
CDR3aa: CASSPSGTGTSLQYF
CDR3nt: TGTGCCAGCAGTCCTTCCGGGACAGGGACTTCGTTGCAGTACTTC

abundance: -
v_gene: TRBV7-8
d_gene: -
j_gene: TRBJ2-7
CDR3aa: CASSIRGVYEQYF
CDR3nt: TGTGCCAGCAGCATCAGAGGGGTCTACGAGCAGTACTTC

abundance: -
v_gene: TRBV6-5
d_gene: -
j_gene: TRBJ1-4
CDR3aa: CASSYGKKLFF
CDR3nt: TGTGCCAGCAGTTACGGGAAAAAACTGTTTTTT

abundance: few
v_gene: TRBV5-1
d_gene: -
j_gene: TRBJ2-5
CDR3aa: CASRAGGRFQETQYF
CDR3nt: TGCGCCAGCAGGGCTGGGGGGCGCTTCCAAGAGACCCAGTACTTC

abundance: -
v_gene: TRBV6-6
d_gene: TRBD2
j_gene: TRBJ2-7
CDR3aa: CASSYAGAAYEQYF
CDR3nt: TGTGCCAGCAGTTATGCGGGAGCAGCCTACGAGCAGTACTTC

abundance: -
v_gene: TRBV29-1
d_gene: -
j_gene: TRBJ1-1
CDR3aa: CSVKGRVYTEAFF
CDR3nt: TGCAGCGTTAAAGGCAGGGTTTATACTGAAGCTTTCTTT

abundance: once
v_gene: TRBV7-9
d_gene: -
j_gene: TRBJ2-7
CDR3aa: CASSAGERDGHYEQYF
CDR3nt: TGTGCCAGCAGCGCAGGGGAACGGGACGGACACTACGAGCAGTACTTC

abundance: -
v_gene: TRBV7-6
d_gene: -
j_gene: TRBJ1-1
CDR3aa: CASSLGPYRPDTEAFF
CDR3nt: TGTGCCAGCAGCTTAGGACCGTATCGTCCGGACACTGAAGCTTTCTTT

abundance: -
v_gene: TRBV25-1
d_gene: TRBD2
j_gene: TRBJ2-1
CDR3aa: CASSGLAGNEQFF
CDR3nt: TGTGCCAGCAGTGGACTAGCGGGCAATGAGCAGTTCTTC

abundance: -
v_gene: TRBV6-4
d_gene: -
j_gene: TRBJ2-1
CDR3aa: CASAPANNEQFF
CDR3nt: TGTGCCAGCGCTCCAGCTAACAATGAGCAGTTCTTC

abundance: -
v_gene: TRBV7-9
d_gene: -
j_gene: TRBJ2-5
CDR3aa: CASSLNWAPLGETQYF
CDR3nt: TGTGCCAGCAGCTTAAATTGGGCACCCTTGGGGGAGACCCAGTACTTC

abundance: -
v_gene: TRBV28
d_gene: -
j_gene: TRBJ2-1
CDR3aa: CASSTKLPGLPRHNEQFF
CDR3nt: TGTGCCAGCAGTACAAAGTTACCCGGACTACCTCGACACAATGAGCAGTTCTTC

abundance: -
v_gene: TRBV7-7
d_gene: -
j_gene: TRBJ1-4
CDR3aa: CASSLGAGEKLFF
CDR3nt: TGTGCTAGCAGCTTAGGGGCAGGCGAAAAACTGTTTTTT

abundance: once
v_gene: TRBV9
d_gene: TRBD2
j_gene: TRBJ2-7
CDR3aa: CASSVESGRGEQYF
CDR3nt: TGTGCCAGCAGCGTAGAGAGCGGGAGGGGCGAGCAGTACTTC

abundance: -
v_gene: TRBV5-4
d_gene: TRBD1
j_gene: TRBJ2-6
CDR3aa: CASTPGQSNVLTF
CDR3nt: TGTGCCAGCACCCCGGGACAGTCCAACGTCCTGACTTTC

abundance: -
v_gene: TRBV29-1
d_gene: -
j_gene: TRBJ2-7
CDR3aa: CSAVTGYEQYF
CDR3nt: TGCAGCGCCGTGACAGGCTACGAGCAGTACTTC

abundance: -
v_gene: TRBV6-7
d_gene: -
j_gene: TRBJ2-3
CDR3aa: CASSYLYSGTASTDTQYF
CDR3nt: TGTGCCAGCAGTTACCTGTACTCTGGAACGGCTAGCACAGATACGCAGTATTTT

abundance: -
v_gene: TRBV5-1
d_gene: TRBD2
j_gene: TRBJ2-2
CDR3aa: CASSLLTSGRARTGELFF
CDR3nt: TGCGCCAGCAGCCTTCTTACTAGCGGGAGGGCTCGAACCGGGGAGCTGTTTTTT

abundance: -
v_gene: TRBV5-1
d_gene: TRBD2
j_gene: TRBJ2-3
CDR3aa: CASSWGTSGRVGADTQYF
CDR3nt: TGCGCCAGCAGCTGGGGGACTAGCGGGAGGGTCGGGGCAGATACGCAGTATTTT

abundance: -
v_gene: TRBV11-1
d_gene: TRBD2
j_gene: TRBJ2-2
CDR3aa: CASSVTSGSIGELFF
CDR3nt: TGTGCCAGCAGCGTAACTAGCGGGAGTATCGGGGAGCTGTTTTTT